A selection of T cell receptor beta chains follows, all from one sample in a study of cytomegalovirus exposure and HLA in healthy donors. Assay used: immunoSEQ multiplex PCR; TCRdb lists only in-frame clones, some missing. Among more than 85,000 clones listed, around 72% were seen once. What was sequenced was PBMCs. The receptors shown here come from a male donor in good health and CMV-seropositive. Both conserved end residues are trimmed from each CDR3.

>TRBJ2-5|TRBV6-5
ASSYPGALGQPN
>TRBJ2-1|TRBV18
ASAGTVAANEQF
>TRBJ2-1|TRBV6-5
ASSLRGNEQF
>TRBJ1-2|TRBV6-1
ASSLQGSYGYT
>TRBJ2-7|TRBV5-1
ASSFQGSYEQY
>TRBJ2-7|TRBV11-2
ASSLEGRNYEQY
>TRBJ2-1|TRBV6-1
ASSALDYTSYNEQF
>TRBJ1-4|TRBV7-9
ASSLPGLEKLF
>TRBJ1-4|TRBV7-9
ASSLGGTGNYEKLF
>TRBJ2-7|TRBV5-1
ASSEATSEQY
>TRBJ2-1|TRBV27
ASSPTGGPPLFYNEQF
>TRBJ2-7|TRBV5-4
ASSLPGPQGPHEQY
>TRBJ2-7|TRBV9
ASSPVGLDEQY
>TRBJ2-5|TRBV7-2
ASSYPGLAGGQKTQY
>TRBJ1-2|TRBV2
ASIVEQGEGGGYT
>TRBJ1-5|TRBV28
ASSPSAQASNQPQH
>TRBJ2-5|TRBV4-2
ASSQDRGRKETQY
>TRBJ2-1|TRBV14
ASSRLGTGSYNEQF
>TRBJ1-1|TRBV2
ASSGQGRNTEAF
>TRBJ2-5|TRBV6-5
ASSPPGRTQETQY
>TRBJ2-3|TRBV6-6
ASSYPSPTDTQY
>TRBJ1-5|TRBV27
ASSSGTGINQPQH
>TRBJ1-1|TRBV19
ASSIWGGASDTEAF
>TRBJ2-7|TRBV5-4
ASSYTGTSYEQY
>TRBJ2-7|TRBV2
ASSPGQGTEQY
>TRBJ1-1|TRBV27
ASRLQGSTEAF
>TRBJ2-5|TRBV6-1
ASSEGGVYQETQY
>TRBJ2-7|TRBV7-2
ASSPHLSGPSGEQY
>TRBJ2-5|TRBV7-6
ASSLFAGVIETQY
>TRBJ2-7|TRBV5-6
ASSFLTGVLNEQY
>TRBJ1-3|TRBV5-1
ASSLNRISLGNTIY
>TRBJ2-7|TRBV27
ASSIVGQGYYEQY
>TRBJ1-2|TRBV5-6
ASSRDRGPLLSGYT
>TRBJ1-2|TRBV4-2
ASSQTGGSDGYT
>TRBJ2-7|TRBV5-6
ASSLLAGLPYEQY
>TRBJ2-7|TRBV5-1
ASSFSGVGSYEQY
>TRBJ2-7|TRBV28
ASSSLAGGPREQY
>TRBJ2-3|TRBV11-3
ASSLGSPLEDTTDTQY
>TRBJ2-3|TRBV7-2
ASSRSPTSDTQY
>TRBJ1-6|TRBV2
ASSVRQGSSYNSPLH
>TRBJ1-2|TRBV28
ASSLQGNTYGYT